This T cell receptor beta chain was sequenced in a study of T cells in Graves' hyperthyroidism and ophthalmopathy. Findings and caveats of the study: Median prediction lead before ophthalmopathy onset was 6 to 8 months with the model.

Amplified TCR beta CDR3 regions came from RNA transcripts. Carried out on the TCR CDR3, a first-round RT-PCR used the HTBI primer set. MiXCR, applied by TCRdb to the multiplex PCR reads, yields one record per CDR3 protein. The sample has roughly 520,000 distinct CDR3 sequences; about 24% are singletons. This clonotype was seen ten or more times. The antigen is undetermined. With V trimmed by 4 bases and J by 2 bases, 9 bases remained unmatched. Germline-derived CDR1 and CDR2 are SGHDN and FVKESK. This CDR3 region has 16 residues. Each person with ophthalmopathy scored at least 3 on the Clinical Activity Score, reached NOSPECS grade 4 or higher, and had been ill under 3 months. The PBMCs were taken from over 9.5 ml of fresh peripheral blood.

The chain is built from TRBV14 and TRBJ1-2; 8 bases are shared with TRBD1. The sequencing sample was made of blood. The sequence derives from a woman aged 30 to 39 with Graves' ophthalmopathy. This CDR3 reads CASSRGQGLFNYGYTF. Written as DNA, the CDR3 is TGTGCCAGCAGCCGCGGACAGGGACTATTCAACTATGGCTACACCTTC.